The 13 T cell receptor beta chains listed next were all sequenced from one sample in a study of shared clonotypes between healthy human individuals. Libraries were prepared by immunoSEQ multiplex PCR; TCRdb keeps only in-frame clonotypes and omits some of them. The sample holds hundreds of thousands of clones, almost 97% seen once. The sample taken for sequencing was naive CD4+ T cells sorted from blood. Subset: CD45RA+ positively selected. Source of these receptors: a woman in her 30s in good health.

V and J are TRBV5-1 and TRBJ2-7, with 13 nucleotides matching TRBD2. V shed 4 bases, J shed 7 bases, and the junction held 5 bases outside the gene matches. Germline values: CDR1 SGHRS, CDR2 YFSETQ. The CDR3 totals 14 residues. The CDR3 loop is CASSELAGGGEQYF. CDR3 nucleotide sequence: TGCGCCAGCAGCGAACTAGCGGGAGGGGGAGAGCAGTACTTC. Full variable domain (remainder filled in from reference TRBV5-1 and TRBJ2-7): KAGVTQTPRYLIKTRGQQVTLSCSPISGHRSVSWYQQTPGQGLQFLFEYFSETQRNKGNFPGRFSGRQFSNSRSEMNVSTLELGDSALYLCASSELAGGGEQYFGPGTRLTVT.

The J gene is TRBJ2-7, the V gene TRBV5-6, with 11 bases that match TRBD2. Germline lookup yields CDR1 SGHDT and CDR2 YYEEEE. The V and J ends lost 5 bases and 6 bases, in that order; junction bases with no gene match: 7. This CDR3 comprises 14 residues. CDR3 nucleotide sequence: TGTGCCAGCAGTACCGGGACTAGCGGAAGCGAGCAGTACTTC. Residues: CASSTGTSGSEQYF. Based on the CDR3 plus reference TRBV5-6 and TRBJ2-7, the full variable domain is DAGVTQSPTHLIKTRGQQVTLRCSPKSGHDTVSWYQQALGQGPQFIFQYYEEEERQRGNFPDRFSGHQFPNYSSELNVNALLLGDSALYLCASSTGTSGSEQYFGPGTRLTVT.

This rearrangement joins TRBV6-1 to TRBJ1-2, with D maybe TRBD1 (5 bases). From germline, CDR1 is MNHNS and CDR2 SASEGT. CDR3 length: 16 residues. Trimming stripped 3 bases from V and 0 bases from J, with 14 bases between. CDR3 sequence: CASSDRRQGANYGYTF. CDR3 sequence (DNA): TGTGCCAGCAGTGACCGTCGGCAGGGTGCTAACTATGGCTACACCTTC.

The genes are TRBV6-5 and TRBJ1-1; a possible D gene is TRBD1 (6 bases). The CDR3 totals 16 residues. The V gene's germline CDR1 is MNHEY and CDR2 SVGAGI. V lost 0 bases, J lost 4 bases, and 15 bases lay in between. The CDR3 coding sequence is TGTGCCAGCAGTTACTCCCCCCCGGGGGCCGGCACTGAAGCTTTCTTT. Amino acid sequence: CASSYSPPGAGTEAFF.

The gene calls are TRBV7-9 and TRBJ2-1; D is undetermined. V was clipped by 6 bases and J by 0 bases, with 6 bases between them. Germline assignment: CDR1 SEHNR and CDR2 FQNEAQ (reference sequence). This CDR3 is built from 13 residues. The CDR3 coding sequence is TGTGCCAGCAGGACTCTCTCCTACAATGAGCAGTTCTTC. Translating it yields CASRTLSYNEQFF.

The chain has TRBV5-1 and TRBJ1-1; D may be TRBD1 (5 bases). Germline-derived CDR1 and CDR2 are SGHRS and YFSETQ. The V end was cut by 5 bases, the J end by 1 base, with 9 bases between. The CDR3 has 13 amino acids. The CDR3 sequence: CASSEGQNTEAFF. The CDR3 DNA sequence: TGCGCCAGCAGTGAAGGACAGAACACTGAAGCTTTCTTT.

As for this clone: The sample contains more than one DNA sequence encoding this CDR3. This chain uses TRBV18 with TRBJ2-5; D not resolved. The V and J ends lost 4 bases and 1 base respectively, with 1 base between them. Per the germline V gene, CDR1 is KGHSH and CDR2 is LQKENI. CDR3 length: 11 amino acids. In DNA form, the CDR3 reads TGTGCCAGCTCACTCCAAGAGACCCAGTACTTC. It translates to CASSLQETQYF.

The chain recombines TRBV6-1 with TRBJ1-5, with 8 bases aligning to TRBD1. The CDR3 runs to 15 residues. V shed 4 bases, J shed 2 bases, and the junction held 4 bases outside the gene matches. Germline CDR1 reads MNHNS; CDR2 reads SASEGT. In DNA form, the CDR3 reads TGTGCCAGCAGTGTGACAGGGGACGGCAATCAGCCCCAGCATTTT. As protein: CASSVTGDGNQPQHF.

The rearrangement links TRBV18 to TRBJ2-5; D unclear. The CDR3 contains 15 residues. Germline V CDR1 and CDR2: KGHSH, LQKENI. V shed 2 bases and J shed 1 base, with 11 bases lying between them. CDR3: CASSPILVTQETQYF. The CDR3 bases are TGTGCCAGCTCACCAATTCTAGTGACCCAAGAGACCCAGTACTTC.

In its sample, this clone was seen once. The chain is built from TRBV29-1 and TRBJ2-7; 13 bases map to TRBD2. The V and J ends lost 4 bases and 6 bases, in that order; junction bases with no gene match: 9. The CDR3 is 15 amino acids. The germline V gene encodes CDR1 SQVTM and CDR2 ANQGSEA. Written as DNA, the CDR3 is TGCAGCGTTGCCCGACTAGCGGGAGGTTTTTCCGAGCAGTACTTC. Translation: CSVARLAGGFSEQYF.

The chain recombines TRBV10-2 with TRBJ2-3; 14 bases are shared with TRBD2. CDR1 WSHSY and CDR2 SAAADI come from the germline V gene. CDR3 length: 19 amino acids. V lost 4 bases to trimming and J lost 4 bases; unmatched junction nucleotides: 13. The CDR3 nucleotides read TGCGCCAGCAGTGCCACCGGGACTAGCGGGAGTGTTTTCCCAGATACGCAGTATTTT. This sequence encodes CASSATGTSGSVFPDTQYF.

The rearrangement links TRBV27 to TRBJ2-2; D is possibly TRBD1 (7 bases). This CDR3 spans 19 amino acids. Trimming removed 3 bases from V and 4 bases from J, with 24 bases in between. Germline V gene sequence: CDR1 MNHEY, CDR2 SMNVEV (reference sequence). CDR3 residues: CASSFPPQGPGAGTGELFF. CDR3 DNA sequence: TGTGCCAGCAGTTTCCCCCCACAGGGGCCGGGGGCAGGCACCGGGGAGCTGTTTTTT.

The table lists this clone with a few counts. This chain uses TRBV7-9 with TRBJ1-2, with D uncertain. Trimming shortened V by 3 bases and J by 6 bases, and 2 bases separated the two germline ends. The CDR3 is 10 amino acids. The germline gives CDR1 SEHNR, CDR2 FQNEAQ (reference sequence). As DNA, the CDR3 is TGTGCCAGCAGCTTCCATGGCTACACCTTC. It encodes CASSFHGYTF. Combining the CDR3 with reference TRBV7-9 and TRBJ1-2 gives the whole variable domain DTGVSQNPRHKITKRGQNVTFRCDPISEHNRLYWYRQTLGQGPEFLTYFQNEAQLEKSRLLSDRFSAERPKGSFSTLEIQRTEQGDSAMYLCASSFHGYTFGSGTRLTVV.